This T cell receptor beta chain was recovered during a study of T-cell memory formation after mild COVID-19. The study, taken as a whole, reports: Clones that got smaller from day 15 to 85 had even CD4/CD8, while clones growing later tipped toward CD4+. The main location of contracting CD4+ clones was CM and EM, and that of contracting CD8+ clones was EMRA.

V was cut by 4 bases and J by 3 bases, with 15 bases left in between. Looked up from germline, CDR1 is SGHTA and CDR2 is FQGNSA. The CDR3 has 15 residues. Points on this clonotype: Its target is not known.

Barcoded TCR alpha and TCR beta cDNA libraries with UMIs came from 5'RACE using constant-segment primers. TCRdb itself ran the 5' RACE reads through MiXCR, one entry per CDR3 protein. The sample lists roughly 170,000 distinct CDR3 sequences, around 18% occurring once. V is TRBV7-2 and J is TRBJ1-1, with D unresolved. The clonotype comes from a man between 18 and 29 years old who had mild COVID-19 (a few samples of this study predate the infection). Cell type and time point are not known. Sequencing was done on a sample of PBMCs or a T cell subset sorted from them (not recorded which). Here the CDR3 reads CASSSARAEYTEAFF. The CDR3 region has the DNA TGTGCCAGCAGCTCAGCTAGGGCGGAATACACTGAAGCTTTCTTT.